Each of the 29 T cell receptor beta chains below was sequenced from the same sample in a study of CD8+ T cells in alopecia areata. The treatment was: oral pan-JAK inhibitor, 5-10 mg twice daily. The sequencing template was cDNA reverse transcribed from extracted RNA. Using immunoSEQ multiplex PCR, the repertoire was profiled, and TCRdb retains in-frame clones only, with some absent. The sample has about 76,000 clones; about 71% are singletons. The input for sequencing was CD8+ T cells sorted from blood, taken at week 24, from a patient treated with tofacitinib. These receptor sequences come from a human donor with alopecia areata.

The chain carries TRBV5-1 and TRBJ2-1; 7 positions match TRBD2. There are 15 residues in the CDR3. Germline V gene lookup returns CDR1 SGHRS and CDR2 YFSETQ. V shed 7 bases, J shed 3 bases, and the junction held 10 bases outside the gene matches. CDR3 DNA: TGCGCCAGCGTCGCCGCGGGGGATGTCTACAATGAGCAGTTCTTC. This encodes CASVAAGDVYNEQFF.

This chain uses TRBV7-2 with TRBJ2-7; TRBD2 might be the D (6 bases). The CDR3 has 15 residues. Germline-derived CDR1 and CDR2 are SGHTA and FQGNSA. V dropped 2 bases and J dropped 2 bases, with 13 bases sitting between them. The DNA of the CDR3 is TGTGCCAGCAGCTTAAAAGTACTAGCAGCCTACGAGCAGTACTTC. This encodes CASSLKVLAAYEQYF. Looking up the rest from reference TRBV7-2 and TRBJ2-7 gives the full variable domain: GAGVSQSPSNKVTEKGKDVELRCDPISGHTALYWYRQSLGQGLEFLIYFQGNSAPDKSGLPSDRFSAERTGGSVSTLTIQRTQQEDSAVYLCASSLKVLAAYEQYFGPGTRLTVT.

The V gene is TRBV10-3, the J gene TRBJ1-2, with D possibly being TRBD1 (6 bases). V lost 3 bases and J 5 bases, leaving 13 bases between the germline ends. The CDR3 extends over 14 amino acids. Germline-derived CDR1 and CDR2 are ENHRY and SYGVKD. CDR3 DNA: TGTGCCATCAGTGAAAAGGACAGACCATATGGCTACACCTTC. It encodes CAISEKDRPYGYTF.

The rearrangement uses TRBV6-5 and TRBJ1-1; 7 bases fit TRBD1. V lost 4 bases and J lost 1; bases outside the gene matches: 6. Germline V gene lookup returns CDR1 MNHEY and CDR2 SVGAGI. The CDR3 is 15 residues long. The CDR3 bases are TGTGCCAGCAGTTTAACCGGGACAGCGAACACTGAAGCTTTCTTT. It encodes CASSLTGTANTEAFF.

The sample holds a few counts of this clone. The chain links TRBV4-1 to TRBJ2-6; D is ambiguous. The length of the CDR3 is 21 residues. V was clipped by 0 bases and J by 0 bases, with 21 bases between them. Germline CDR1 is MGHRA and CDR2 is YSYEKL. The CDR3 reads CASSQDPPVGAVHSGANVLTF. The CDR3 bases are TGCGCCAGCAGCCAAGACCCCCCCGTGGGCGCGGTTCACTCTGGGGCCAACGTCCTGACTTTC.

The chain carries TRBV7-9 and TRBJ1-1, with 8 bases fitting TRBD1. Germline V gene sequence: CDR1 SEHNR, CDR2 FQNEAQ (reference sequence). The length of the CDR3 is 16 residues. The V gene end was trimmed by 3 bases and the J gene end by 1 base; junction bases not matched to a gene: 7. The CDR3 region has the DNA TGTGCCAGCAGCTTCCTACAGGGGGGGAGGAACACTGAAGCTTTCTTT. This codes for CASSFLQGGRNTEAFF.

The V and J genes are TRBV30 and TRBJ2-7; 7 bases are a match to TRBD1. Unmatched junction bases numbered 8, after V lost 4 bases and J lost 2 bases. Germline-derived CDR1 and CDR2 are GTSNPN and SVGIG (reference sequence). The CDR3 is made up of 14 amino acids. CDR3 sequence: CAWNTGTDTYEQYF. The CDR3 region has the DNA TGTGCCTGGAACACCGGGACAGACACCTACGAGCAGTACTTC.

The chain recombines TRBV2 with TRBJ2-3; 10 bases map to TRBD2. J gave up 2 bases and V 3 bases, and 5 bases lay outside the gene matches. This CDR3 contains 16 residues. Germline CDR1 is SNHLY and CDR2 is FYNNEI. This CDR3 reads CASSEGLARYTDTQYF. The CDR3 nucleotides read TGTGCCAGCAGTGAGGGACTAGCGAGATACACAGATACGCAGTATTTT. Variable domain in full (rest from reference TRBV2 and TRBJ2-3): EPEVTQTPSHQVTQMGQEVILRCVPISNHLYFYWYRQILGQKVEFLVSFYNNEISEKSEIFDDQFSVERPDGSNFTLKIRSTKLEDSAMYFCASSEGLARYTDTQYFGPGTRLTVL.

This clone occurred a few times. The CDR3 reads CASSYSKVWDGYTF. The CDR3 DNA reads as TGTGCCAGCAGTTACTCGAAAGTTTGGGATGGCTACACCTTC. This rearrangement joins TRBV6-5 to TRBJ1-2; no firm D call. The CDR3 extends over 14 amino acids. The germline CDR1 and CDR2 sequences are MNHEY and SVGAGI. Trimming took 0 bases from V and 6 from J, leaving 11 bases between them.

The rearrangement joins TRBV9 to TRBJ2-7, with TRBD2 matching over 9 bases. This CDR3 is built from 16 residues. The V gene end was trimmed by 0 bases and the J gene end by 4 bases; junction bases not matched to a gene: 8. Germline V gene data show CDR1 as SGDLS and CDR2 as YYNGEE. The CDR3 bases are TGTGCCAGCAGCGTAGCTCCAGCGGGAGGAAGATACGAGCAGTACTTC. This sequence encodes CASSVAPAGGRYEQYF. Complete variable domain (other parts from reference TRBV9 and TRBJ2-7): DSGVTQTPKHLITATGQRVTLRCSPRSGDLSVYWYQQSLDQGLQFLIQYYNGEERAKGNILERFSAQQFPDLHSELNLSSLELGDSALYFCASSVAPAGGRYEQYFGPGTRLTVT.

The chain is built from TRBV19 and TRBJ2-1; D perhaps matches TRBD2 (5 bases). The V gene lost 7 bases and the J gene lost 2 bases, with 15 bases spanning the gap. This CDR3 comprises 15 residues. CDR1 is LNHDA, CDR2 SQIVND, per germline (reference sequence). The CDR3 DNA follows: TGTGCCAGTATGGAGAGGAGCGGCCCCTACAATGAGCAGTTCTTC. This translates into CASMERSGPYNEQFF.

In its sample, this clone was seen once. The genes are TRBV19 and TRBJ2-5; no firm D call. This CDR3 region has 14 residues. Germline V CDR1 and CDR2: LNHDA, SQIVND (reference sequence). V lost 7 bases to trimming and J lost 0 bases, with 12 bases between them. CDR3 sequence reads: CASNDNSYQETQYF. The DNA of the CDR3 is TGTGCCAGTAACGACAACAGTTACCAAGAGACCCAGTACTTC.

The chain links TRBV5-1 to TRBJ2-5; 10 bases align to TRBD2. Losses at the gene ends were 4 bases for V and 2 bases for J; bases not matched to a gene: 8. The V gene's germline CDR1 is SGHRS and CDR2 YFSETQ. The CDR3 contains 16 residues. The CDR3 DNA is TGCGCCAGCAGCCTAGGCGAGACTAGCGGGCAAGAGACCCAGTACTTC. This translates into CASSLGETSGQETQYF.

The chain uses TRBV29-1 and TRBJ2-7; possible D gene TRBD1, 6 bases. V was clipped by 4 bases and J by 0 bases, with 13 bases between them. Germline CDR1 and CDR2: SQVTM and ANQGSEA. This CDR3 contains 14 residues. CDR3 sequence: CSVAGHTSSYEQYF. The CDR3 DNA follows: TGCAGCGTTGCGGGACATACAAGCTCCTACGAGCAGTACTTC.

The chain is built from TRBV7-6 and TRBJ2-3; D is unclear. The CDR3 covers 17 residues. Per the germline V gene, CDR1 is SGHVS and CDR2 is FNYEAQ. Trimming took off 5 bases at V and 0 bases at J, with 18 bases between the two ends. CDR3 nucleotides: TGTGCCAGCAGCCGCGCCCGGGCAGGTCCTAGCACAGATACGCAGTATTTT. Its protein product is CASSRARAGPSTDTQYF.

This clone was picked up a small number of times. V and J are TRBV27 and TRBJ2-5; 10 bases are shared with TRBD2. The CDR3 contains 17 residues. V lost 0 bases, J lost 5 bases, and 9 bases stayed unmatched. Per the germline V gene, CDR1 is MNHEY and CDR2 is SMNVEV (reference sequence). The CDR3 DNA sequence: TGTGCCAGCAGTTTATCACTAGCTAGCGGGAGAGACGAGACCCAGTACTTC. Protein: CASSLSLASGRDETQYF.

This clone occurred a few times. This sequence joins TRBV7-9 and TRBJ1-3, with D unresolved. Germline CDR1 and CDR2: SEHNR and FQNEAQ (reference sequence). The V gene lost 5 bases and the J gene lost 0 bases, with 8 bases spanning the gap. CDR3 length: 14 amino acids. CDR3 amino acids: CASSISSSGNTIYF. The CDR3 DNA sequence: TGTGCCAGCAGCATTAGTTCCTCTGGAAACACCATATATTTT.

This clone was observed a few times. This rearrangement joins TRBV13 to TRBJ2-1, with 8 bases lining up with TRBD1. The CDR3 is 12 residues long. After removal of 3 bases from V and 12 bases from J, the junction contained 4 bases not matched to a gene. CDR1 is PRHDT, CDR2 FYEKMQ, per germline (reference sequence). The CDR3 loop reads CASSLYGTGQFF. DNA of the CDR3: TGTGCCAGCAGCTTGTACGGGACAGGGCAGTTCTTC.

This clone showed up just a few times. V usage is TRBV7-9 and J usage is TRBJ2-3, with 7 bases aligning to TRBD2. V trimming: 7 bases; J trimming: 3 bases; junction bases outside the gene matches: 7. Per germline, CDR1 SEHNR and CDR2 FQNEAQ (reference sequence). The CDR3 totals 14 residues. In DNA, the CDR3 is TGTGCCAGCACGGAGCGGGATAAGACAGATACGCAGTATTTT. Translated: CASTERDKTDTQYF.

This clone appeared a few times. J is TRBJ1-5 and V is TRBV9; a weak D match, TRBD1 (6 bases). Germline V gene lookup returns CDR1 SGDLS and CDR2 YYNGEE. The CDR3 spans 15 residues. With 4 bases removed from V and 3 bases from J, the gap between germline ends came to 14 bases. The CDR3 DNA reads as TGTGCCAGCAGCTCCGGGGACACAACCAATCAGCCCCAGCATTTT. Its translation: CASSSGDTTNQPQHF. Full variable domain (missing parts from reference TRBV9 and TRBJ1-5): DSGVTQTPKHLITATGQRVTLRCSPRSGDLSVYWYQQSLDQGLQFLIQYYNGEERAKGNILERFSAQQFPDLHSELNLSSLELGDSALYFCASSSGDTTNQPQHFGDGTRLSIL.

This CDR3 is CASSRRATSTDTQYF. The CDR3 coding sequence is TGTGCCAGCAGTCGGCGGGCCACTAGCACAGATACGCAGTATTTT. The V gene is TRBV9, the J gene TRBJ2-3; D is possibly TRBD2 (5 bases). The length of the CDR3 is 15 residues. Germline V CDR1 and CDR2: SGDLS, YYNGEE. Trimming removed 5 bases at V and 0 bases at J, with 13 bases between.

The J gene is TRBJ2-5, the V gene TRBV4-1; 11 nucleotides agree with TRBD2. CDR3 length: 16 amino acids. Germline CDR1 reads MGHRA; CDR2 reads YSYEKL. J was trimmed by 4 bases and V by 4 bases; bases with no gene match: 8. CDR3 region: CASSPGSGGAPETQYF. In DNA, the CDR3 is TGCGCCAGCAGCCCAGGTAGCGGGGGGGCTCCAGAGACCCAGTACTTC.

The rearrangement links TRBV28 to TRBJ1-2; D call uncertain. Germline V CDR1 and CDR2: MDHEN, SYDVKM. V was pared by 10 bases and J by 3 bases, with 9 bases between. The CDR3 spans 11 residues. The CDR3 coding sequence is TGTGCCACCGGGGAGGACTATGGCTACACCTTC. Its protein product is CATGEDYGYTF.

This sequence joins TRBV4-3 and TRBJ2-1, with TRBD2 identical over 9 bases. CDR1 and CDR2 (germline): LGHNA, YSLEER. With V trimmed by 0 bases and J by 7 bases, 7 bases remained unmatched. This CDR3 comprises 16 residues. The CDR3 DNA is TGCGCCAGCAGCCAAGACCTGGCGGGGGGGCAAAATGAGCAGTTCTTC. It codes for CASSQDLAGGQNEQFF.

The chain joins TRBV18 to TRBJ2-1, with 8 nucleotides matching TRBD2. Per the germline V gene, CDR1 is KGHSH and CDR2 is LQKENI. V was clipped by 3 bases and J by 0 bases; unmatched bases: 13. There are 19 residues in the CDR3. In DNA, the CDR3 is TGTGCCAGCTCACCGCCCCCCTTATCGAGCGGGAGCTCCTACAATGAGCAGTTCTTC. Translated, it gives CASSPPPLSSGSSYNEQFF.

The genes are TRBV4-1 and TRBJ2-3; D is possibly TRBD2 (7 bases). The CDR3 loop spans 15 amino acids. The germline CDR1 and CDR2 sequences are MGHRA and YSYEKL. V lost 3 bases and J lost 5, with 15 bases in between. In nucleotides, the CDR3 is TGCGCCAGCAGCCAGTGGGGGGGGCGAGAAGATACGCAGTATTTT. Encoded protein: CASSQWGGREDTQYF.

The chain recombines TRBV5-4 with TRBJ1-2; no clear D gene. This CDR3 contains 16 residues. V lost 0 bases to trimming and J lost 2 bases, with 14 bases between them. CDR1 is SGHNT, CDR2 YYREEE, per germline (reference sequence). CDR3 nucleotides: TGTGCCAGCAGCTTGGATAGTCCCCCAGCGAACTATGGCTACACCTTC. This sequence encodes CASSLDSPPANYGYTF. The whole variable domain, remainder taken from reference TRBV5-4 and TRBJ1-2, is ETGVTQSPTHLIKTRGQQVTLRCSSQSGHNTVSWYQQALGQGPQFIFQYYREEENGRGNFPPRFSGLQFPNYSSELNVNALELDDSALYLCASSLDSPPANYGYTFGSGTRLTVV.

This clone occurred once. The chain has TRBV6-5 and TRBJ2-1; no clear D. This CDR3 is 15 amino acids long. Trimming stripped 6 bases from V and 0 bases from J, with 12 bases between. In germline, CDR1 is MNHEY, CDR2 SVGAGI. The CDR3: CASRTDPSSYNEQFF. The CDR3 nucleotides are TGTGCCAGCAGAACCGACCCTAGCTCCTACAATGAGCAGTTCTTC.

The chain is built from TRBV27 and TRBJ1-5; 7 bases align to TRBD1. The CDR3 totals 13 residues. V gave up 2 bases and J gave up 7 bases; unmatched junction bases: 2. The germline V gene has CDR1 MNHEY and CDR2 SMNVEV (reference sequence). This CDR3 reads CASSLNRGQPQHF. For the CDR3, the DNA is TGTGCCAGCAGTTTAAACAGGGGCCAGCCCCAGCATTTT.